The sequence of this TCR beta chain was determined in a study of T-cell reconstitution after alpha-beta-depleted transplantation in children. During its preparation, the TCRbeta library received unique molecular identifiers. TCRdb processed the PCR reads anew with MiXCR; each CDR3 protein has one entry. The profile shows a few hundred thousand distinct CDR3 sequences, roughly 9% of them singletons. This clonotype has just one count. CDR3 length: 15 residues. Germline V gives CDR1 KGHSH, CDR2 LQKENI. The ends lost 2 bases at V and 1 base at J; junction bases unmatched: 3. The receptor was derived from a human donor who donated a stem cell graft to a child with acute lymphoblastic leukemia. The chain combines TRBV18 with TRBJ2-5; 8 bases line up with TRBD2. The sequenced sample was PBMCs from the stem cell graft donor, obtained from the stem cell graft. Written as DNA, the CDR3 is TGTGCCAGCTCACCAACCCTAGCGGGCCAAGAGACCCAGTACTTC. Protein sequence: CASSPTLAGQETQYF.